The following is a T cell receptor (beta chain) sequence with its context. Antigen specificity is unknown. This sample is drawn from a study of cytomegalovirus exposure and HLA in healthy donors. Points from the study as a whole: Later analysis indicated greater clonal expansion among HLA-associated TCR beta chains than among equally common other chains.

The CDR3 totals 14 residues. The germline gives CDR1 MNHEY, CDR2 SMNVEV (reference sequence). Trimming removed 6 bases at V and 2 bases at J, with 14 bases between. The PCR had 60 Vbeta and 13 Jbeta primers. Here immunoSEQ multiplex PCR was the method, and the copy in TCRdb shows in-frame clones only, minus some. The sample consists of 150,000 or so clones, under 75% of them appearing once. This receptor was identified in a man aged 40-50 years in good health and CMV-seropositive. Source material: PBMCs. The chain combines TRBV27 with TRBJ2-7, with D perhaps matching TRBD2 (6 bases). The CDR3 sequence: CASRVSGPPYEQYF. CDR3 in DNA: TGTGCCAGCAGGGTCAGCGGGCCCCCCTACGAGCAGTACTTC.